Here is one T cell receptor (beta chain) with its context. Its antigen is not yet known. No much larger clone exists at a distance of one base, and base qualities are not known. Taken from cysteine to phenylalanine, the CDR3 has 14 residues. Just the 42-base CDR3 DNA is kept, in frame starting at base 1. Trimming takes 2 bases off V and 8 bases off J; junction bases not matched to a gene: 2. In the germline V gene, CDR1 corresponds to MNHEY and CDR2 to SVGEGT. The sample originates from a study of CD8 T cells in Susac syndrome (dated by TCRdb to between 2018 and 2020). Concerning the study at large: Repertoire sequencing was used to test whether CD8+ T cell activation and differentiation in Susac syndrome was antigen driven. The study compared CD8+ T cell repertoire clonality among roughly eleven healthy donors, roughly 14 Susac syndrome patients and 15 or so multiple sclerosis patients.

Peripheral blood CD8+ and CD4+ T cells from healthy donors, Susac syndrome patients and multiple sclerosis patients were profiled using high-throughput TCR beta sequencing. Treatment-naive patients with stable or active relapsing-remitting disease fulfilling revised McDonald criteria were used as multiple sclerosis controls. CD8+ TEMRA cells were enriched by FACS, while bulk CD8+ and CD4+ T cells were purified by magnetic negative isolation. Blood was drawn into EDTA tubes, processed within 24 hours, and PBMCs were isolated by density gradient centrifugation. PBMCs intended for TCR sequencing were cryopreserved in liquid nitrogen and thawed later in a water bath at 37 degrees C. The sorted or isolated CD4+, CD8+ and CD8+ TEMRA cells reached a purity of at least 90%. Points the paper makes about the study in general: The TCR sequencing and HLA analysis was acknowledged to have included a relatively small number of individuals.

RNA was extracted using the RNeasy kit, and roughly 0.45 to 1 microgram was reverse transcribed with random hexamers. TCR beta CDR3 regions were amplified with the immunoSEQ multiplex PCR assay covering 54 Vbeta and 13 Jbeta segments. PCR amplification bias was corrected by using a synthetic template baseline for primer optimization and computational correction. On the authors' methods: Only productive sequences were kept, with reads annotated to V, D and J genes according to IMGT and analyzed in immunoSEQ Analyzer. Clonality was calculated as one minus the Shannon entropy normalized by log2 of the number of productive unique sequences. For each patient and control, public and private clones were evaluated within the 100 most prevalent clones. Clones were defined as Susac-specific when absent from the healthy and MS cohorts, from 1,000 to 1,100 published viral clones and from other ImmuneACCESS disease sequences. The public reads were run again by TCRdb, first through fastp at Q25 and then through MiXCR, and only productive beta chains were kept. CDR3 protein sequences are deduplicated, and each keeps its most common genes and DNA. The V and J calls and clone size are TCRdb's, not the authors'. In this sample the table shows about 300,000 distinct CDR3 sequences, 65% to 90% of which occur a single time. The ten largest make up approximately 0.2% of the sample.

The chain was built from TRBV6-2 or TRBV6-3 and TRBJ2-1; TRBD2 lines up with 11 middle nucleotides. The sample was CD8+ T cells from PBMCs. This TCR derives from a human donor with multiple sclerosis. The CDR3 region: CASSYVAGGDEQFF. The nucleotide sequence is given as TGTGCCAGCAGTTACGTAGCGGGAGGGGATGAGCAGTTCTTC.